This T cell receptor beta chain was obtained from a study of identical twins (dated by TCRdb to 2015 to 2016). Looking at the study overall: To test whether fetal clonotypes persist, this study deep-sequenced TCR alpha and beta repertoires from monozygotic twins, from unrelated adults of various ages, and from cord blood. To rule out contamination, the twin experiments were replicated at different times with different library preparation protocols. Paper-wide results and their limitations: Because the same donors could not be followed over many years, the conclusions relied on cross-sectional statistical analysis. A weaker excess of twin sharing was found in beta out-of-frame sequences because the signal-to-noise ratio was lowered by fewer shared sequences. Fewer insertions were carried by abundant cord blood beta clonotypes; a weaker similar trend was observed in young adult naive repertoires, while no such trend was observed in memory repertoires. Recombination models systematically underestimated out-of-frame TCR alpha sharing in monozygotic twins but agreed with sharing between unrelated individuals. Invariant T cells such as MAIT and iNKT could partly confound zero-insertion analyses, though diverse VJ usage argued against this for most clonotypes. Compared with coincidental sharing between unrelated individuals, out-of-frame TCR alpha sequences shared between twins showed an excess of sequences with low generation probability.

This clonotype was seen repeatedly, ten times or more. This receptor's antigen is unknown. No much larger clone is present one base from it, and per-base qualities are unavailable. From its cysteine to its phenylalanine, the CDR3 spans 13 amino acids. The sequence is cut down to CDR3 DNA, 39 bases in frame from base 1. CDR1 and CDR2 are read off the germline V gene as MDHEN and SYDVKM. Trimming costs V 5 bases and J 8 bases, and their ends lie 15 bases apart. All donors were healthy Caucasians. Three pairs of female monozygotic twins, all aged roughly 18 to 29 years, were included in the twin cohort. Peripheral blood mononuclear cells were the source from which RNA for the TCR libraries was isolated. Libraries came from 5' RACE. TCRdb records Illumina HiSeq 2000 as the sequencer. A universal primer binding site was introduced by template switching, and a unique molecular identifier was present in the final cDNA, enabling accurate counting of TCR cDNA molecules. Specific primers in the conserved constant-segment region were used to synthesize first-strand cDNA for TCR alpha and beta chains. To control for contamination, every cDNA library was double barcoded, receiving both a SMART-Mk sample barcode and Illumina barcodes. TruSeq adapter sequences and Illumina sample barcodes were added in two successive PCR steps. Sequencing of the TCR alpha and beta cDNA libraries was done on the Illumina HiSeq platform using custom primers. The authors processed their data as follows. Unique molecular identifiers were extracted from raw reads with MiGEC, and CDR3 positions were determined with MiXCR. For each individual, recombination models were inferred using an EM algorithm with the repgenHMM and IGoR tools. Shared clonotype analysis was performed with the tcR package in R, normalizing sharing by the product of cloneset sizes. Out-of-frame nonproductive sequences were analyzed to study raw recombination free of thymic and clonal selection effects. TCRdb reprocessed the public reads (quality trimming at Q25 with fastp, clone calling with MiXCR) and kept in-frame beta chains. Every CDR3 protein is listed once, alongside the most common genes and DNA of its rows. In this record, the V and J calls reflect TCRdb's handling and not the investigators' own analysis. Across this sample there are 690,000 or so distinct CDR3 sequences, with 8.6% seen only once. The ten largest clones represent approximately 0.94% of the sample.

These data also formed part of another study, on yellow fever vaccine responses in identical twins. The second source states: The authors reported that the T cell response to vaccination in identical twins appeared partly convergent and partly personalized. The study precisely tracked vaccine-responding T cell clones in identical twins.

The rearrangement joined TRBV28 to TRBJ1-2; TRBD1 is possibly the D segment (5 matching bases). Source material: PBMCs. This clonotype was sampled from a woman aged 18-35 years in good health. The DNA is as follows: TGTGCCAGCAGTCCCTGGGGGGAAGAAGGCTACACCTTC. It is translated as CASSPWGEEGYTF.